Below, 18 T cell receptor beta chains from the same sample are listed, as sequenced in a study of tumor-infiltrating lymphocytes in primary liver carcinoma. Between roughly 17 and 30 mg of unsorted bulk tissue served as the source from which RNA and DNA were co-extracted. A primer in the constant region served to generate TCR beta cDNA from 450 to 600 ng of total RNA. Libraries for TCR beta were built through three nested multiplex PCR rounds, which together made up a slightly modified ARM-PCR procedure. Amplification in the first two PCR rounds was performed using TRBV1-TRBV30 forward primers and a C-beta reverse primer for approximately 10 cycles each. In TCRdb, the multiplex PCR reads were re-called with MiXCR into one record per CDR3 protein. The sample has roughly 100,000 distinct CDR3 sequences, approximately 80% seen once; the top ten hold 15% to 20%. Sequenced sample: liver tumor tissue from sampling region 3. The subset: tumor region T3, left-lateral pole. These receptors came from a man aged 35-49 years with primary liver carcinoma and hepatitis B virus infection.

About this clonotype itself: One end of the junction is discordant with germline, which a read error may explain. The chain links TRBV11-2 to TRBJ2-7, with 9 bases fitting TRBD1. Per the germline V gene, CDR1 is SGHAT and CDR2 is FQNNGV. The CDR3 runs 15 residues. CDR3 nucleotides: TGTGTCAGCAGCTTACGATGGACAGGGGAAGACGAGCGGTATTTC. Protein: CVSSLRWTGEDERYF.

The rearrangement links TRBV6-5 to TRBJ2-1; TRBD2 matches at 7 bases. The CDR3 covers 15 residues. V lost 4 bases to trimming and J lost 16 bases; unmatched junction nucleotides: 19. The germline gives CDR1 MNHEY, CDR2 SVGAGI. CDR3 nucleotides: TGTGCCAGCAGTTGGAGCGGGACCCTAGACAATGAGTACTTCTTC. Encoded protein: CASSWSGTLDNEYFF.

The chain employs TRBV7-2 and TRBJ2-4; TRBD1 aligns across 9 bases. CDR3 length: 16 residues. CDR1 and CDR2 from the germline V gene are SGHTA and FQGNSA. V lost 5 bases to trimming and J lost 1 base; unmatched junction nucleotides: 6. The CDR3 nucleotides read TGTGCCAGCAGCGCACCACAGGGGGCGGCCAAAAACATTCAGTACTTC. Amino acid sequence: CASSAPQGAAKNIQYF.

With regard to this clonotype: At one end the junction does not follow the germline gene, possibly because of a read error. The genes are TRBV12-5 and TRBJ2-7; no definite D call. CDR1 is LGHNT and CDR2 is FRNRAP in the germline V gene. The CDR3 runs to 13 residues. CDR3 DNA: TGTGCCAGTGAGAAGACCGGTTCCTACAAACAGTACTTC. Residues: CASEKTGSYKQYF.

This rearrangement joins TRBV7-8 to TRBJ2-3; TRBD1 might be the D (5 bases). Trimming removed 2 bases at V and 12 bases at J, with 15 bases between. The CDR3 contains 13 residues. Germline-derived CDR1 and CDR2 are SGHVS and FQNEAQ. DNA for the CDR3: TGTGCCAGCAGCTTAAAGGGGCGGTCAACACAGTATTTT. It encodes CASSLKGRSTQYF. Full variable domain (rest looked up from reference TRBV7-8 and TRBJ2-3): GAGVSQSPRYKVAKRGQDVALRCDPISGHVSLFWYQQALGQGPEFLTYFQNEAQLDKSGLPSDRFFAERPEGSVSTLKIQRTQQEDSAVYLCASSLKGRSTQYFGPGTRLTVL.

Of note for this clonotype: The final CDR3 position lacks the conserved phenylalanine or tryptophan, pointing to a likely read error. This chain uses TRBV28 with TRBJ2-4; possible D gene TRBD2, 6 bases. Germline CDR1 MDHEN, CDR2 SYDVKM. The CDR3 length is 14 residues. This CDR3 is CTSNSRVGGNIQYL. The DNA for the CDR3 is TGTACCAGCAATTCCCGGGTCGGAGGGAACATTCAGTACTTA.

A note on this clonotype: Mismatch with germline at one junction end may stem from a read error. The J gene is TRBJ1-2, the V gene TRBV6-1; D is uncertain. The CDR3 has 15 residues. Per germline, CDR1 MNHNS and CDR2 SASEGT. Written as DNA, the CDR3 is TGTGCCAGCAGTGAAGCGCATGGGGTTAACTATGGCTGCACCTTC. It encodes CASSEAHGVNYGCTF.

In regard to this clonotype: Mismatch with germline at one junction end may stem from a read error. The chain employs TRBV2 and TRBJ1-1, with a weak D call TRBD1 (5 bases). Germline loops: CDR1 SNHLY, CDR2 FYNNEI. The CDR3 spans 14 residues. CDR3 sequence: CACSAPGGVAEAFF. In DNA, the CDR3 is TGTGCCTGCAGTGCACCGGGGGGGGTCGCTGAAGCTTTCTTT.

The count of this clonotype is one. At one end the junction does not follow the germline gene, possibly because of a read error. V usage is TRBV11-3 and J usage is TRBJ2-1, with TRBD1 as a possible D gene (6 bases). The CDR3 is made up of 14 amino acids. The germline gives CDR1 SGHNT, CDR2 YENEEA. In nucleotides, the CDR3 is TGTGCCAGCAGCTCAGGGGTCAGCAATAATGACCAGTTCTTC. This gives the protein CASSSGVSNNDQFF.

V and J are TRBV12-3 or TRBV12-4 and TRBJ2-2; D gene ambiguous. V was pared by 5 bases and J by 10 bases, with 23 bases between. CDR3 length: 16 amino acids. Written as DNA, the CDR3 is TGTGCCAGCAGTGGCCGCGTAGCAGGATATACTGAGGAGCTGTTTTTT. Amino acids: CASSGRVAGYTEELFF.

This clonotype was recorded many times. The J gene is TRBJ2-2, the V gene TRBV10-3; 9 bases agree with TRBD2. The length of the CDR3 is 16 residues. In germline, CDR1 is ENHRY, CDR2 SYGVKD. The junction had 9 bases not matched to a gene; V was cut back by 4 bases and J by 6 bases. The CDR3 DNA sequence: TGTGCCATCAGTGGAAATAGCGGGAGAGGGGCCGGGGAGCTGTTTTTT. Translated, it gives CAISGNSGRGAGELFF.

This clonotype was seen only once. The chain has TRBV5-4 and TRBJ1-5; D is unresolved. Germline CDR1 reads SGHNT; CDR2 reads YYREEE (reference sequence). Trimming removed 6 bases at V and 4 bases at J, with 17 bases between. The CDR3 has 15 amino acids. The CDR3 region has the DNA TGTGCCAGCAACCGCGACGGAAATAGTAATCAGCCCCAGCATTTT. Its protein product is CASNRDGNSNQPQHF.

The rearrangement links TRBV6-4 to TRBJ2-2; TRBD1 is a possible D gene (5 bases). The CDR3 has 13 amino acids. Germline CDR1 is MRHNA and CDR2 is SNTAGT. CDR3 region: CVSTAEGARELFF. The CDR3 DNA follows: TGTGTCAGTACTGCGGAAGGGGCAAGGGAGCTGTTTTTT.

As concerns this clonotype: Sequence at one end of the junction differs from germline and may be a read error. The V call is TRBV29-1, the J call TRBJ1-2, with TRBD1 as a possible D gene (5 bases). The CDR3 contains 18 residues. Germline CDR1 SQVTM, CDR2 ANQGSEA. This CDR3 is CIVGAPTGTQVANYDYTF. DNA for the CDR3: TGCATCGTTGGGGCACCAACAGGTACTCAAGTGGCTAACTATGACTACACCTTC.

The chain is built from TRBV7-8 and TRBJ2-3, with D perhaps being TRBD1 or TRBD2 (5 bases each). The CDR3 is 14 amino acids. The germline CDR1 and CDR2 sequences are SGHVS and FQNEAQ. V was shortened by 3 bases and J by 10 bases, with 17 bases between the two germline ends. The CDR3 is CASSFGDGVHAQYF. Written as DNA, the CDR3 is TGTGCCAGCAGCTTTGGGGACGGTGTACATGCGCAGTATTTT.

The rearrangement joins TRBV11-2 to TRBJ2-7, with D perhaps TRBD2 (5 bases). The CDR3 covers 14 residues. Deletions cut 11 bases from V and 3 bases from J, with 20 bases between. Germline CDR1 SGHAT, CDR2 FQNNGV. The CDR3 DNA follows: TGTGCCGGCACCTGTGGGAGTTCCATCTACGAGCAGTACTTC. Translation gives CAGTCGSSIYEQYF.

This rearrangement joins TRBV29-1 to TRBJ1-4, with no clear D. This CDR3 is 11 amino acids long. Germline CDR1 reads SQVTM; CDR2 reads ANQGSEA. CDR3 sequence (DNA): TGCGGCTGGGCAACTAATGAAAAACTGTTTTTT. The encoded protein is CGWATNEKLFF. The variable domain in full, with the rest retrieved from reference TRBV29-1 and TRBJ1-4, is SAVISQKPSRDICQRGTSLTIQCQVDSQVTMMFWYRQQPGQSLTLIATANQGSEATYESGFVIDKFPISRPNLTFSTLTVSNMSPEDSSIYLCGWATNEKLFFGSGTQLSVL.

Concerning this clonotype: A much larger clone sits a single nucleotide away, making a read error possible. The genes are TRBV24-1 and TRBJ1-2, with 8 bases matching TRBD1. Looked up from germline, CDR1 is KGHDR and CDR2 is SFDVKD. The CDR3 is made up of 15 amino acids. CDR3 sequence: CATSDFRGTGYDYTF. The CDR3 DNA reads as TGTGCCACCAGTGATTTTCGGGGGACAGGCTATGACTACACCTTC.